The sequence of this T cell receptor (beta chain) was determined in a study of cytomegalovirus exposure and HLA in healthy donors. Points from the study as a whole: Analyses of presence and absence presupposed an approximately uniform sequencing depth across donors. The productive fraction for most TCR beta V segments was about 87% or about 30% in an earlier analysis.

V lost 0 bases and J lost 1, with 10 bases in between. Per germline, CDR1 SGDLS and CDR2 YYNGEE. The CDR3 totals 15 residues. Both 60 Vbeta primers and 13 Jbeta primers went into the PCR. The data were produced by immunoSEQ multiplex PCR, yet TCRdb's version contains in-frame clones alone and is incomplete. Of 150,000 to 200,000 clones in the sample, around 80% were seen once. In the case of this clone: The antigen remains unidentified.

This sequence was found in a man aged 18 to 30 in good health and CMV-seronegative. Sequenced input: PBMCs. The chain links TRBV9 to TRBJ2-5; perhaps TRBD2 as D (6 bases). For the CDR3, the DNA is TGTGCCAGCAGCGTAGGGGAACTAGCCCAAGAGACCCAGTACTTC. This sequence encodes CASSVGELAQETQYF.